This record concerns one T cell receptor beta chain sequence. Produced via immunoSEQ multiplex PCR; TCRdb's table is partial and in-frame only. The data contain roughly 100,000 clones, about 83% of them singletons. Trimming took 1 base from V and 1 from J, leaving 7 bases between them. This CDR3 spans 13 amino acids. Looked up from germline, CDR1 is GTSNPN and CDR2 is SVGIG (reference sequence). The data originate from a study of control samples from healthy donors and cancer patients. The chain carries TRBV30 and TRBJ1-1, with D unclear. The source material was blood. This TCR was sampled from a woman aged 50 to 60 in good health. CDR3 nucleotides: TGTGCCTGGAGTGACGTCCCGAACACTGAAGCTTTCTTT. Translated: CAWSDVPNTEAFF. Together with reference TRBV30 and TRBJ1-1, the CDR3 gives the full variable domain: SQTIHQWPATLVQPVGSPLSLECTVEGTSNPNLYWYRQAAGRGLQLLFYSVGIGQISSEVPQNLSASRPQDRQFILSSKKLLLSDSGFYLCAWSDVPNTEAFFGQGTRLTVV.